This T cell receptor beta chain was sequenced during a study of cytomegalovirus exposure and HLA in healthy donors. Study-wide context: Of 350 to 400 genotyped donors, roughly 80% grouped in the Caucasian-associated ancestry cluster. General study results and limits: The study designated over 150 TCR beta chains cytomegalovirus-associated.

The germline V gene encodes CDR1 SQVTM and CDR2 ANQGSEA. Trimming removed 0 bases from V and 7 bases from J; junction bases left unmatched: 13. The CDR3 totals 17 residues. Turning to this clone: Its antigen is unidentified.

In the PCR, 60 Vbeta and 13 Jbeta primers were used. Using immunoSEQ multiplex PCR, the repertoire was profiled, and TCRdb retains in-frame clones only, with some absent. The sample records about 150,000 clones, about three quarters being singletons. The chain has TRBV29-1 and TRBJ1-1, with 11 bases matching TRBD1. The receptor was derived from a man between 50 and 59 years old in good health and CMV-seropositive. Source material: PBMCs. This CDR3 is CSVEDLGRDRGLGEAFF. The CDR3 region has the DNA TGCAGCGTTGAAGATCTGGGGCGGGACAGGGGGTTGGGTGAAGCTTTCTTT.